Included here is one T cell receptor (beta chain) sequence, with context. Per-base quality was not reported, and no clone a single base away is much larger than it. There are 19 amino acids in the CDR3, from cysteine to phenylalanine inclusive. Only the CDR3 part of the read is kept: 57 bases, read in frame from the first base. CDR1 is given as SGHDN and CDR2 as FVKESK, both from the germline V gene. Ends trimmed: V by 0 bases, J by 2 bases; bases unmatched to a gene: 9. The sample's time point label, in plain terms: cells obtained before transplantation from donor or recipient. In mixed lymphocyte reactions, around 200,000 CFSE-labeled pre-transplant responders were plated with around 200,000 irradiated violet-dye-labeled stimulators and cultured for less than 7 days. After the mixed lymphocyte reaction, proliferating CD3+CD4+CFSE-low and CD3+CD8+CFSE-low responder cells were FACS-sorted on a BD Influx sorter.

Library generation was performed with the immunoSEQ multiplex PCR assay. For most patients, genomic DNA was isolated with the Qiagen DNeasy Blood and Tissue Kit and sent frozen to Adaptive Biotechnologies for TCR sequencing. For most patients, high-throughput TCR-beta CDR3 sequencing of genomic DNA was performed by Adaptive Biotechnologies. In the original analysis: Adaptive's ImmunoSEQ software was the source of the TCR sequencing data for fewer than 20 patients, while three other patients were processed with MiXCR and VDJtools. CD4 versus CD8 sorting errors were corrected by removing sequences found in both subsets at a frequency ratio below 5:1. Because the origin of CDR3 nucleotide sequences shared between donor and recipient could not be assigned, those sequences were removed. At least 2-fold expansion over unstimulated cells and a minimum CFSE-low frequency of 0.002% (template counts) or 0.001% (read counts) were required for clones to be classified as alloreactive. A clone was considered mappable if detected in the sequenced pre-transplant spleen, lymph node, or MLR CFSE-low populations of the donor or recipient. Cumulative frequency of alloreactive clones was calculated as a percentage of all sequences weighted by copy number. TCRdb mirrors the immuneACCESS table, restricted to in-frame sequences. Some clones are absent from its copies; in checked studies, under half trace to an unresolved V gene, and the reason for the others is unknown. V and J calls and clone size are as listed in that table; D and trimming were resolved from the DNA. A total of 9,500 to 15,000 clones appear in this sample, 35% of them only once. The biggest ten clones account for more than 2.5% of the sample.

This sample is drawn from a study of graft-versus-host responses after intestinal transplantation (dated by TCRdb to the early 2020s). In terms of the full investigation: The transplants that recipients received were multivisceral, liver-intestinal, or isolated intestinal. After intestinal transplantation, graft-versus-host and host-versus-graft alloreactive T cell clones were followed in the graft, circulation and bone marrow using bulk TCR-beta CDR3 sequencing. Donor T cell macrochimerism was defined as a peak of at least 4% donor T cells among recipient peripheral blood mononuclear cells. Every recipient was given anti-thymocyte globulin induction, then maintenance tacrolimus and steroids for about three years. To identify alloreactive clones, pre-transplant mixed lymphocyte reaction products were sequenced and compared with unstimulated pre-transplant donor and recipient T cells. Rather than going through the commercial service, samples from a few later patients were sequenced in-house on an Illumina MiSeq and processed with MiXCR. The cohort enrolled some 23 intestinal transplant recipients including one retransplant, and a few patients lacking pretransplant specimens were excluded. Findings and caveats that apply to the study as a whole: Patients with donor T cell macrochimerism had high GvH to HvG T cell clonal ratios in their allografts. Peak levels of circulating GvH clones were associated with declines in HvG clones early after transplant. The conclusions were limited by the relatively low number and heterogeneity of the intestinal transplant patients. GvH clones were found in recipient bone marrow, and some of the GvH clones appeared earlier in ileal mucosa or blood, which is consistent with an intestinal mucosal origin.

The rearrangement joined TRBV14 to TRBJ2-2, with TRBD1 matching 10 junction bases. Source: alloreactive CD8+ T cells from a mixed lymphocyte reaction culture, taken before intestinal transplant. This specimen's cell subset or site label, per the study, means: CFSE-low proliferating T cells sorted from approximately six-day pre-transplant mixed lymphocyte reaction (GvH or HvG direction). The TCR was taken from a human patient who received an intestinal transplant. The CDR3 region has the sequence CASSQDRTGGGLNTGELFF. DNA sequence: TGTGCCAGCAGCCAAGATCGGACAGGGGGAGGACTTAACACCGGGGAGCTGTTTTTT.